Shown below are 20 T cell receptor beta chains from a single sample sequenced in a study of T cell clonality in common variable immunodeficiency. Sequencing used immunoSEQ multiplex PCR; TCRdb keeps in-frame clones, though not all of them. This sample carries some 52,000 clones, none of them present only once. Sequencing was done on a sample of peripheral blood mononuclear cells. The receptors were sampled from a person aged 18 to 75 in good health.

Comment on this clone: The read gets to within 3 residues of the CDR3 end, and the germline J gene fills in the rest. The rearrangement links TRBV11-1 to TRBJ2-1; the D gene is possibly TRBD2 (6 bases). The CDR3 length is 15 residues. V lost 2 bases and J 5 bases, leaving 13 bases between the germline ends. The germline CDR1 and CDR2 sequences are SGHAT and FQDESV (reference sequence). The CDR3 region is CASSLLAGSNNEQFF. CDR3 bases read: TGTGCCAGCAGCTTATTGGCGGGATCAAACAATGAG. The complete variable domain, with remaining parts taken from reference TRBV11-1 and TRBJ2-1, reads EAEVAQSPRYKITEKSQAVAFWCDPISGHATLYWYRQILGQGPELLVQFQDESVVDDSQLPKDRFSAERLKGVDSTLKIQPAELGDSAMYLCASSLLAGSNNEQFFGPGTRLTVL.

This clone occurred a few times. From the germline J gene comes the end of the CDR3, since the read stops 3 residues before it. The rearrangement links TRBV5-1 to TRBJ2-3, with 7 bases aligning to TRBD2. The germline gives CDR1 SGHRS, CDR2 YFSETQ. The CDR3 is 15 amino acids. The DNA read from the CDR3 is TGCGCCAGCAGCTTGTGGCGGGGGTTGGAGGAGACG. Translating gives CASSLWRGLEET. Given in full, the CDR3 is CASSLWRGLEETQYF.

There are many counts of this clone. The read comes to an end 3 residues before the CDR3 does, leaving the germline J gene to fill in the end. The rearrangement joins TRBV10-3 to TRBJ2-1; no clear D. Looked up from germline, CDR1 is ENHRY and CDR2 is SYGVKD. The CDR3 length is 12 residues. Trimming removed 8 bases from V and 2 bases from J, with 7 bases in between. The CDR3 DNA, read in part, is TGTGCCATCGGCTCAGCCTACAATGAG. Translating gives CAIGSAYNE. From start to end, the CDR3 is CAIGSAYNEQFF.

Ten or more counts support this clone. The read comes to an end 3 residues before the CDR3 does, leaving the germline J gene to fill in the end. The chain carries TRBV12-5 and TRBJ2-3; 10 bases line up with TRBD2. The CDR3 has 19 amino acids. CDR1 is LGHNT, CDR2 FRNRAP, per germline. Losses at the gene ends were 1 base for V and 0 bases for J; bases not matched to a gene: 10. CDR3 protein: CASGLGLSSGGASTDTQYF. Incomplete CDR3 DNA: TGTGCTAGTGGTTTGGGCCTCTCTAGCGGGGGTGCTAGCACAGATACG.

This clone occurred a few times. The read terminates 3 residues ahead of where the CDR3 ends, so the germline J gene completes it. The chain uses TRBV2 and TRBJ2-3, with 7 bases fitting TRBD1. The CDR3 covers 15 residues. Per germline, CDR1 SNHLY and CDR2 FYNNEI. The sequenced part of the CDR3 DNA is TGTGCCAGCACTCTCGAGGGACAGAACCAAGAGACG. It encodes CASTLEGQNQET. The whole CDR3 protein is CASTLEGQNQETQYF.

This clone was seen at least ten times. The sequence runs out 3 residues before the end of the CDR3; the remainder is reconstructed from the germline J gene. The chain links TRBV20-1 to TRBJ2-1, with a possible D match to TRBD1 (7 bases). V was cut by 3 bases and J by 6 bases, with 9 bases left in between. Germline CDR1 is DFQATT and CDR2 is SNEGSKA (reference sequence). The CDR3 is 12 amino acids. CDR3 residues: CSASQGGNEQFF. CDR3 DNA (partial): TGCAGTGCTAGCCAGGGGGGCAATGAG.

There are many counts of this clone. Read data end 3 residues before the CDR3 end; the end is taken from the germline J gene. The chain is built from TRBV5-1 and TRBJ2-1, with 8 bases matching TRBD2. Trimming at V came to 3 bases and at J to 7 bases, leaving 9 bases not matched to a gene. Per germline, CDR1 SGHRS and CDR2 YFSETQ. The CDR3 spans 15 residues. The CDR3 bases that were read are TGCGCCAGCAGCTGGGGGGCTAGCGGGCTTAATGAG. Translated, it gives CASSWGASGLNE. The whole CDR3 protein reads CASSWGASGLNEQFF.

Remarks on this clone: The CDR3 end is not reached by the read, which stops 3 residues before it; the germline J gene fills it in. The V gene is TRBV19, the J gene TRBJ2-2; perhaps TRBD1 as D (6 bases). The germline V gene has CDR1 LNHDA and CDR2 SQIVND (reference sequence). This CDR3 contains 12 residues. CDR3: CASRGQNEKLFF. The DNA read from the CDR3 is TGTGCCAGTAGAGGACAGAATGAAAAG. The complete variable domain, with remaining parts taken from reference TRBV19 and TRBJ2-2, reads DGGITQSPKYLFRKEGQNVTLSCEQNLNHDAMYWYRQDPGQGLRLIYYSQIVNDFQKGDIAEGYSVSREKKESFPLTVTSAQKNPTAFYLCASRGQNEKLFFGEGSRLTVL.

This clone was detected only a few times. Sequence at one end of the junction differs from germline and may be a read error. Read coverage stops 3 residues before the CDR3 terminus; the germline J gene supplies the remainder. The genes are TRBV18 and TRBJ1-1, with D uncertain. The CDR3 sequence is 14 residues long. Germline CDR1 is KGHSH and CDR2 is LQKENI. The CDR3 protein is CAGSPVGMDTEAFF. CDR3 DNA (partial): TGTGCCGGCTCACCAGTGGGCATGGACACTGAA.

This clone was recorded many times. The CDR3 end is not reached by the read, which stops 3 residues before it; the germline J gene fills it in. The chain recombines TRBV11-3 with TRBJ2-7; D may be TRBD1 (5 bases). With 3 bases removed from V and 2 bases from J, the gap between germline ends came to 14 bases. The CDR3 is 15 amino acids. Germline CDR1 reads SGHNT; CDR2 reads YENEEA. CDR3 region: CASSFIWAGTYEQYF. The CDR3 bases that were read are TGTGCCAGCAGCTTTATTTGGGCAGGGACCTACGAG.

This clone was counted at least ten times. The CDR3 goes on 3 residues after the read ends, and that part is filled in from the germline J gene. The rearrangement uses TRBV20-1 and TRBJ1-4; 10 positions match TRBD1. This CDR3 spans 13 amino acids. V was pared by 6 bases and J by 8 bases, with 6 bases of the junction left unmatched. Germline CDR1 DFQATT, CDR2 SNEGSKA (reference sequence). The part of the CDR3 DNA that was read is TGCAGTGCGCCGGACAGGGGGTTAGAAAAA. Translation: CSAPDRGLEK. The whole CDR3 is CSAPDRGLEKLFF.

This clone has more than one count but fewer than ten. The read stops 3 residues short of the end of the CDR3; the missing end is completed from the germline J gene. The rearrangement links TRBV29-1 to TRBJ2-3; D is perhaps TRBD2 (6 bases). The length of the CDR3 is 12 residues. Germline loops: CDR1 SQVTM, CDR2 ANQGSEA. Partial CDR3 DNA: TGCAGCGTTGGCGGGATTGACGAGACG. This translates into CSVGGIDET. The full CDR3 reads CSVGGIDETQYF.

This clone has at least ten counts. At one of its ends the junction is not consistent with the germline gene, which may arise from a read error. Read data end 3 residues before the CDR3 end; the end is taken from the germline J gene. V and J are TRBV7-7 and TRBJ2-5; the D gene is possibly TRBD1 (5 bases). CDR1 is SSHAT and CDR2 is FNYEAQ in the germline V gene (reference sequence). This CDR3 is built from 14 residues. The CDR3 protein is CASSFGRVSETQYF. The sequenced CDR3 bases are TGTGCTAGCAGCTTTGGCAGGGTATCAGAGACC.

This clone has a handful of counts. The sequence runs out 3 residues before the end of the CDR3; the remainder is reconstructed from the germline J gene. V and J are TRBV7-3 and TRBJ2-1, with TRBD1 identical over 10 bases. V was clipped by 2 bases and J by 7 bases; unmatched bases: 8. Germline V gives CDR1 SGHTA, CDR2 FQGTGA. This CDR3 spans 16 amino acids. The covered CDR3 bases are TGTGCCAGCAGCTTAGATGTGGGACAGGGGTGGAATGAG. The encoded protein is CASSLDVGQGWNE. The complete CDR3 protein is CASSLDVGQGWNEQFF.

This clone was seen repeatedly, ten times or more. The CDR3 end lies 3 residues beyond the end of the read and is filled in from the germline J gene. V usage is TRBV18 and J usage is TRBJ1-3; D not certain. This CDR3 comprises 14 residues. Trimming removed 2 bases at V and 0 bases at J, with 5 bases between. Looked up from germline, CDR1 is KGHSH and CDR2 is LQKENI. The CDR3 region is CASSPGPSGNTIYF. CDR3 bases read: TGTGCCAGCTCACCAGGCCCCTCTGGAAACACC.

This clone came up many times. Coverage ceases 3 residues before the CDR3 finishes, and the germline J gene fills in the end. V and J are TRBV5-1 and TRBJ1-2, with 7 bases identical to TRBD1. The CDR3 is 17 amino acids. Germline CDR1 is SGHRS and CDR2 is YFSETQ. The CDR3 region is CASSLGRDHRGSVGYTF. The sequenced part of the CDR3 DNA is TGCGCCAGCAGCTTGGGCCGAGACCACAGGGGATCGGTGGGC.

The sample holds many counts of this clone. The read ends 3 residues shy of where the CDR3 ends; the end is completed using the germline J gene. The rearrangement uses TRBV30 and TRBJ1-2; 7 bases are a match to TRBD1. This CDR3 region has 14 residues. Germline CDR1 is GTSNPN and CDR2 is SVGIG (reference sequence). The sequenced part of the CDR3 DNA is TGTGCCTGGAGTGGAGGAGGGGGCTCAAAAGGC. It specifies CAWSGGGGSKG. The entire CDR3 protein reads CAWSGGGGSKGYTF. The whole variable domain, remainder taken from reference TRBV30 and TRBJ1-2, is SQTIHQWPATLVQPVGSPLSLECTVEGTSNPNLYWYRQAAGRGLQLLFYSVGIGQISSEVPQNLSASRPQDRQFILSSKKLLLSDSGFYLCAWSGGGGSKGYTFGSGTRLTVV.

This clone was counted ten times or more. The CDR3 goes on 3 residues after the read ends, and that part is filled in from the germline J gene. The rearrangement links TRBV6-2 or TRBV6-3 to TRBJ2-3; unclear D gene. The V gene's germline CDR1 is MNHEY and CDR2 SVGEGT. The CDR3 is 14 amino acids. Between the trimmed V and J ends, which lost 1 base and 2 bases, there was a span of 7 bases. Partial CDR3 DNA: TGTGCCAGCAGTTACTTGGCAGTCACAGATACG. The encoded protein is CASSYLAVTDT. In full, the CDR3 reads CASSYLAVTDTQYF.

At least ten counts were recorded for this clone. The read gets to within 3 residues of the CDR3 end, and the germline J gene fills in the rest. V is TRBV7-2 and J is TRBJ2-1; 13 nucleotides agree with TRBD2. The germline V gene has CDR1 SGHTA and CDR2 FQGNSA. The V segment lost 4 bases and the J segment 4 bases; nucleotides outside the gene matches: 1. The CDR3 contains 15 residues. CDR3 protein: CASSWTSGSYNEQFF. The DNA read from the CDR3 is TGTGCCAGCAGCTGGACTAGCGGGAGTTACAATGAG.

This clone was detected ten times or more. Read data end 3 residues before the CDR3 end; the end is taken from the germline J gene. V usage is TRBV18 and J usage is TRBJ1-2; 7 bases fit TRBD1. Germline CDR1 and CDR2: KGHSH and LQKENI. The V segment lost 2 bases and the J segment 4 bases; nucleotides outside the gene matches: 1. CDR3 length: 13 amino acids. This CDR3 is CASSPSGGYGYTF. The covered CDR3 bases are TGTGCCAGCTCACCATCAGGGGGCTATGGC. Combining the CDR3 with reference TRBV18 and TRBJ1-2 gives the whole variable domain NAGVMQNPRHLVRRRGQEARLRCSPMKGHSHVYWYRQLPEEGLKFMVYLQKENIIDESGMPKERFSAEFPKEGPSILRIQQVVRGDSAAYFCASSPSGGYGYTFGSGTRLTVV.